These 25 T cell receptor beta chains originate from one sample sequenced in a study of blood T cell repertoires in COVID-19 (dated by TCRdb to the early 2020s). Libraries were built with the immunoSEQ multiplex PCR assay. What TCRdb holds here is the immuneACCESS table cut down to in-frame rearrangements. Part of the clones is not present; checked against another copy, under half of the missing clones reflect an unresolved V gene, and the others are unexplained. This sample holds 150,000 to 200,000 clones; approximately 83% were observed only once. Jointly, the top ten make up over 2% of the sample. Material: peripheral blood. These receptors were collected from a human donor with acute or convalescent COVID-19. The donor label of this sample is uncertain.

This sequence joins TRBV11-3 and TRBJ2-5, with a possible D match to TRBD1 (5 bases). Germline V CDR1 and CDR2: SGHNT, YENEEA. Trimming pared 0 bases from V and 5 bases from J, leaving 13 bases between. This CDR3 has 15 amino acids. The CDR3 nucleotides read TGTGCCAGCAGCTTAGATGGGGCTGCCGCGGAGACCCAGTACTTC. Translating it yields CASSLDGAAAETQYF.

The chain employs TRBV5-4 and TRBJ2-5; TRBD2 matches at 12 bases. This CDR3 has 16 amino acids. V lost 3 bases and J lost 3; bases outside the gene matches: 6. CDR1 SGHNT and CDR2 YYREEE come from the germline V gene (reference sequence). The CDR3 DNA reads TGTGCCAGCAGCTCCAGGCCTAGCGGGGGGGAAGAGACCCAGTACTTC. Residues: CASSSRPSGGEETQYF.

V is TRBV3-1 (or the pseudogene TRBV3-2) and J is TRBJ1-3, with D possibly TRBD1 on 5 matching bases. This CDR3 is 18 amino acids long. Per germline, CDR1 LGHDT and CDR2 YNNKEL (reference sequence). V was cut by 1 base and J by 0 bases, with 16 bases left in between. The DNA of the CDR3 is TGTGCCAGCAGCCAAGTAGGGGCCCGCACCAGCTCTGGAAACACCATATATTTT. Its protein product is CASSQVGARTSSGNTIYF.

This chain links TRBV11-2 with TRBJ2-3; 7 nucleotides agree with TRBD2. CDR1 SGHAT and CDR2 FQNNGV come from the germline V gene. The ends lost 5 bases at V and 1 base at J; junction bases unmatched: 9. This CDR3 has 16 residues. The CDR3 nucleotides read TGTGCCAGCAGCCTGGCGCTAGCGGTCGGCACAGATACGCAGTATTTT. Its translation: CASSLALAVGTDTQYF.

CDR3 protein: CASSSTSMVSDTQYF. The CDR3 nucleotides are TGTGCCAGCAGCTCGACTAGCATGGTGTCAGATACGCAGTATTTT. V is TRBV5-4 and J is TRBJ2-3, with 7 bases matching TRBD2. The ends lost 3 bases at V and 4 bases at J; junction bases unmatched: 8. CDR3 length: 15 amino acids. Germline assignment: CDR1 SGHNT and CDR2 YYREEE (reference sequence).

The chain carries TRBV18 and TRBJ2-1; perhaps TRBD1 as D (5 bases). V was shortened by 4 bases and J by 0 bases, with 16 bases between the two germline ends. CDR1 is KGHSH, CDR2 LQKENI, per germline. CDR3 length: 17 amino acids. CDR3 nucleotides: TGTGCCAGCTCACGGTTTCGTAAGGGGAACTCCTACAATGAGCAGTTCTTC. Translating gives CASSRFRKGNSYNEQFF.

CDR3 sequence (DNA): TGTGCCACCCGAGACTCCTATAATTCACCCCTCCACTTT. As protein: CATRDSYNSPLHF. The chain has TRBV27 and TRBJ1-6; D gene ambiguous. The V end lost 10 bases, the J end lost 0 bases, and 7 bases lay between the germline ends. CDR1 and CDR2 from the germline V gene are MNHEY and SMNVEV (reference sequence). The CDR3 has 13 residues.

The chain combines TRBV19 with TRBJ1-3; D not resolved. Trimming pared 1 base from V and 2 bases from J, leaving 12 bases between. The germline V gene encodes CDR1 LNHDA and CDR2 SQIVND (reference sequence). The CDR3 contains 16 residues. The CDR3 sequence is CASSIAAGETGNTIYF. For the CDR3, the DNA is TGTGCCAGTAGTATAGCGGCGGGAGAAACTGGAAACACCATATATTTT.

V and J are TRBV28 and TRBJ2-4; D may be TRBD1 (6 bases). The ends were cut back, 6 bases at V and 6 bases at J, with 12 bases in the middle. From germline, CDR1 is MDHEN and CDR2 SYDVKM. This CDR3 comprises 13 residues. CDR3 nucleotides: TGTGCCAGCAGCCCCCCACAGGGAAACATTCAGTACTTC. Protein: CASSPPQGNIQYF.

V and J are TRBV12-3 or TRBV12-4 and TRBJ1-2; 8 positions agree with TRBD1. Germline trimming cut 6 bases from V and 12 bases from J; bases unmatched to any gene: 12. This CDR3 is built from 13 residues. CDR3: CASSRSGQGGDTF. For the CDR3, the DNA is TGTGCCAGCAGCCGATCCGGACAGGGAGGAGACACCTTC.

The chain joins TRBV6-1 to TRBJ2-7; D is perhaps TRBD1 (5 bases). The CDR3 runs 14 residues. Trimming removed 1 base at V and 5 bases at J, with 12 bases between. Germline CDR1 reads MNHNS; CDR2 reads SASEGT. CDR3 sequence: CASSEGRVNDEQYF. The CDR3 nucleotides are TGTGCCAGCAGTGAAGGCAGGGTAAACGACGAGCAGTACTTC.

This clone showed up just a few times. The genes are TRBV4-1 and TRBJ2-3, with a tentative D call TRBD2 (6 bases). The CDR3 loop spans 16 amino acids. Trimming removed 0 bases at V and 6 bases at J, with 16 bases between. Germline CDR1 and CDR2: MGHRA and YSYEKL. CDR3 residues: CASSQDGWTGRDTQYF. DNA of the CDR3: TGCGCCAGCAGCCAAGATGGTTGGACGGGGAGGGATACGCAGTATTTT.

This clone was counted many times. Other DNA variants within this sample encode the same CDR3. V is TRBV20-1 and J is TRBJ1-2; a possible D gene is TRBD1 (6 bases). The CDR3 runs 14 residues. Germline CDR1 is DFQATT and CDR2 is SNEGSKA (reference sequence). V shed 3 bases and J shed 6 bases, with 17 bases lying between them. The CDR3 DNA reads as TGCAGTGCTAGTTCAGGGGCGATTACAAATGGCTACACCTTC. Residues: CSASSGAITNGYTF.

The chain couples TRBV5-1 to TRBJ2-3; 7 nucleotides align to TRBD2. Germline V lookup: CDR1 SGHRS, CDR2 YFSETQ. The CDR3 is made up of 16 amino acids. V shed 4 bases, J shed 0 bases, and the junction held 8 bases outside the gene matches. CDR3 in amino acids: CASSLDPAGSTDTQYF. CDR3 DNA sequence: TGCGCCAGCAGCCTTGACCCAGCGGGGAGCACAGATACGCAGTATTTT. The whole variable domain, remainder taken from reference TRBV5-1 and TRBJ2-3, is KAGVTQTPRYLIKTRGQQVTLSCSPISGHRSVSWYQQTPGQGLQFLFEYFSETQRNKGNFPGRFSGRQFSNSRSEMNVSTLELGDSALYLCASSLDPAGSTDTQYFGPGTRLTVL.

In its sample, this clone was seen once. As DNA, the CDR3 is TGTGCCAGCAGTGAAGCGGGCAGGCGGGGGAACGAGCAGTACTTC. Translating it yields CASSEAGRRGNEQYF. This chain joins TRBV2 and TRBJ2-7; 7 positions agree with TRBD2. Germline CDR1 SNHLY, CDR2 FYNNEI. The CDR3 runs to 15 residues. The trim removed 0 bases at V and 5 bases at J, leaving 7 bases unmatched.

V is TRBV15 and J is TRBJ2-7; 9 nucleotides align to TRBD2. With 5 bases clipped from V and 0 bases from J, the junction kept 17 bases outside the gene matches. Germline CDR1 is LNHNV and CDR2 is YYDKDF (reference sequence). The CDR3 extends over 19 amino acids. As DNA, the CDR3 is TGTGCCACCAGCGGACTACCGTCATTAGCGGGAGCCCCCTCCTACGAGCAGTACTTC. This codes for CATSGLPSLAGAPSYEQYF.

The chain joins TRBV7-9 to TRBJ1-2, with D hard to call. The CDR3 extends over 12 amino acids. Germline V gene sequence: CDR1 SEHNR, CDR2 FQNEAQ (reference sequence). With 5 bases removed from V and 6 bases from J, the gap between germline ends came to 10 bases. The CDR3 DNA reads as TGTGCCAGCAGCACCAGCGGGGATGGCTACACCTTC. It codes for CASSTSGDGYTF.

The chain recombines TRBV29-1 with TRBJ1-2, with 8 bases matching TRBD1. The CDR3 spans 14 residues. Germline lookup yields CDR1 SQVTM and CDR2 ANQGSEA. The V segment lost 6 bases and the J segment 4 bases; nucleotides outside the gene matches: 10. CDR3 residues: CSVGQGEGGYGYTF. The CDR3 DNA reads as TGCAGCGTAGGACAGGGAGAGGGTGGCTATGGCTACACCTTC.

The genes are TRBV29-1 and TRBJ1-1, with TRBD1 identical over 7 bases. The CDR3 is 14 amino acids. V gave up 1 base and J gave up 0 bases; unmatched junction bases: 2. Germline assignment: CDR1 SQVTM and CDR2 ANQGSEA. The CDR3 sequence is CSVEGGGLNTEAFF. The CDR3 coding sequence is TGCAGCGTTGAAGGAGGGGGCCTGAACACTGAAGCTTTCTTT.

V and J are TRBV7-9 and TRBJ1-2; TRBD1 matches 8 bases. In germline, CDR1 is SEHNR, CDR2 FQNEAQ (reference sequence). The junction had 6 bases not matched to a gene; V was cut back by 1 base and J by 5 bases. The CDR3 is 15 amino acids. The CDR3 here is CASSLGGDRWYGYTF. In DNA form, the CDR3 reads TGTGCCAGCAGCTTAGGTGGGGACAGGTGGTATGGCTACACCTTC.

The genes are TRBV27 and TRBJ2-1, with 9 bases matching TRBD2. Per germline, CDR1 MNHEY and CDR2 SMNVEV (reference sequence). The CDR3 spans 14 residues. V shed 2 bases and J 7 bases; nucleotides not matched to a gene: 3. As DNA, the CDR3 is TGTGCCAGCAGTTTAGCGGGAGGGTTTAATGAGCAGTTCTTC. It yields the protein CASSLAGGFNEQFF.

The V call is TRBV30, the J call TRBJ1-5; D possibly corresponds to TRBD1 (6 bases). The CDR3 sequence is 14 residues long. Between the trimmed V and J ends, which lost 2 bases and 0 bases, there was a span of 8 bases. CDR1 and CDR2 from the germline V gene are GTSNPN and SVGIG (reference sequence). The CDR3, as DNA: TGTGCCTGGAGTAGGGACACTAGCAATCAGCCCCAGCATTTT. Its translation is CAWSRDTSNQPQHF.

J is TRBJ2-1 and V is TRBV14; 8 bases are shared with TRBD2. Trimming took 8 bases from V and 9 from J; bases not matched to a gene: 21. The germline V gene encodes CDR1 SGHDN and CDR2 FVKESK. CDR3 length: 17 residues. The CDR3 loop is CASGFGLGTSGLGEQFF. The DNA for the CDR3 is TGTGCCAGCGGGTTTGGGCTGGGAACTAGCGGATTGGGTGAGCAGTTCTTC.

V is TRBV15 and J is TRBJ1-1; 9 nucleotides line up with TRBD1. V shed 3 bases, J shed 4 bases, and the junction held 3 bases outside the gene matches. CDR3 size: 14 residues. Germline V CDR1 and CDR2: LNHNV, YYDKDF (reference sequence). The CDR3 reads CATSRDRGFTEAFF. The CDR3 region has the DNA TGTGCCACCAGCAGGGACAGGGGTTTCACTGAAGCTTTCTTT.

The V and J genes are TRBV7-8 and TRBJ2-7; 7 bases map to TRBD2. The CDR3 consists of 15 residues. CDR1 is SGHVS and CDR2 is FQNEAQ in the germline V gene. V lost 4 bases to trimming and J lost 2 bases; unmatched junction nucleotides: 8. The CDR3 loop is CASSSEGRGTYEQYF. The CDR3 coding sequence is TGTGCCAGCAGCTCAGAGGGGAGGGGAACCTACGAGCAGTACTTC.